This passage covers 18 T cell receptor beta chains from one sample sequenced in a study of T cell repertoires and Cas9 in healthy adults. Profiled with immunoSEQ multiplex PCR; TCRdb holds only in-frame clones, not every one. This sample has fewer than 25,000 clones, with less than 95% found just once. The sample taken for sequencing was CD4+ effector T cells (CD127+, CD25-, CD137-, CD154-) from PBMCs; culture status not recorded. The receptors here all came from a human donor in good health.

The DNA for the CDR3 is TGCGCCAGCACCTCTTCTAGCGCTGTCGATGAGCAGTTCTTC. Translation: CASTSSSAVDEQFF. The V call is TRBV5-1, the J call TRBJ2-1; D might be TRBD2 (6 bases). This CDR3 is 14 amino acids long. The V end was cut by 6 bases, the J end by 8 bases, with 18 bases between. Germline V gives CDR1 SGHRS, CDR2 YFSETQ.

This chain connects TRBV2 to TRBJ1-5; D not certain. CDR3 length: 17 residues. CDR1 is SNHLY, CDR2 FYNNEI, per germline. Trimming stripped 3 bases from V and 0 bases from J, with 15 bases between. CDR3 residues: CASSDVGSDPSNQPQHF. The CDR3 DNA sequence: TGTGCCAGCAGTGATGTAGGGTCAGACCCTAGCAATCAGCCCCAGCATTTT.

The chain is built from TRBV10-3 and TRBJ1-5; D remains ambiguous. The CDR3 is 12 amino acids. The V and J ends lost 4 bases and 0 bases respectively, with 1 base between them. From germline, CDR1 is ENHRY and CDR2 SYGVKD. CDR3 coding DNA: TGTGCCATCAGTGGTAGCAATCAGCCCCAGCATTTT. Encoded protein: CAISGSNQPQHF.

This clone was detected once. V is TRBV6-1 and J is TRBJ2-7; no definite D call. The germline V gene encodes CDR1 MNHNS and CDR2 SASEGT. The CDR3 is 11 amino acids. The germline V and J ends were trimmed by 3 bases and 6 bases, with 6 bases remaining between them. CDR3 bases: TGTGCCAGCAGTGAGCCCCTCGAGCAGTACTTC. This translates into CASSEPLEQYF.

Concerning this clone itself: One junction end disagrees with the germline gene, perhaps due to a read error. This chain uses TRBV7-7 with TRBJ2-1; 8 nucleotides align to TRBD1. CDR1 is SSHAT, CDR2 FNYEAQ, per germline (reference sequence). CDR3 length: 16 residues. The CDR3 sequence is CASSLLAGGPYNEQFF. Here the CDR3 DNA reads TGTGCTAGCAGCTTATTGGCAGGGGGCCCTTACAATGAGCAGTTCTTC. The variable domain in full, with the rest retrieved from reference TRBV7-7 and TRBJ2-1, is GAGVSQSPRYKVTKRGQDVTLRCDPISSHATLYWYQQALGQGPEFLTYFNYEAQPDKSGLPSDRFSAERPEGSISTLTIQRTEQRDSAMYRCASSLLAGGPYNEQFFGPGTRLTVL.

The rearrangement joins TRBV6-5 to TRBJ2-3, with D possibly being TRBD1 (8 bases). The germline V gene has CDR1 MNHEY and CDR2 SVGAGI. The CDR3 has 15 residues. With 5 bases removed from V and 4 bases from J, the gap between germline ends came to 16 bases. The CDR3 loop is CASSGRTGRADTQYF. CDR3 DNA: TGTGCCAGCAGTGGACGGACAGGGAGGGCAGATACGCAGTATTTT.

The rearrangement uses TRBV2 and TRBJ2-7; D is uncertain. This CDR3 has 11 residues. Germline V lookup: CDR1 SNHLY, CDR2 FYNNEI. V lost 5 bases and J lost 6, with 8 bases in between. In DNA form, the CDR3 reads TGTGCCAGCAGTAGTGGTTCCGAGCAGTACTTC. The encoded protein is CASSSGSEQYF.

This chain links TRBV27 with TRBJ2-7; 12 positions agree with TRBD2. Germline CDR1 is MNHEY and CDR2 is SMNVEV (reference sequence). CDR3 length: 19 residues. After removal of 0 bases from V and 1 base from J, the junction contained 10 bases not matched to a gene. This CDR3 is CASSLSGLAGGSRSYEQYF. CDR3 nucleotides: TGTGCCAGCAGTTTATCGGGCCTAGCGGGGGGGTCTCGTTCCTACGAGCAGTACTTC.

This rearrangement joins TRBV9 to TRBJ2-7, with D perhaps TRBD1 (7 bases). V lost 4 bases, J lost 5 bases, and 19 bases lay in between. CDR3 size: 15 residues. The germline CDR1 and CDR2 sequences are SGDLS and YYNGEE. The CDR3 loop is CASSFRQGGRNEQYF. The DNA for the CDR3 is TGTGCCAGCAGCTTCCGACAGGGTGGGAGGAACGAGCAGTACTTC.

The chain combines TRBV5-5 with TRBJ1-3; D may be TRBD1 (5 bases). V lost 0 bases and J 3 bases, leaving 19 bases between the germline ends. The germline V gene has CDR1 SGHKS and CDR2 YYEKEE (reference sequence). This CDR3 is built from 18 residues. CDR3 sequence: CASSLDPVGGQSGNTIYF. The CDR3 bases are TGTGCCAGCAGCTTGGACCCGGTTGGGGGTCAAAGTGGAAACACCATATATTTT.

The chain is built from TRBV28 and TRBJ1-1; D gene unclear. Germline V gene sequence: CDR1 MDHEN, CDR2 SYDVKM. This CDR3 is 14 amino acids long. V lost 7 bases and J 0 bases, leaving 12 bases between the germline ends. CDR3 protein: CASTPGEVNTEAFF. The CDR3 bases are TGTGCCAGCACCCCAGGCGAGGTGAACACTGAAGCTTTCTTT.

Here the CDR3 DNA reads TGTGCCAGCAGCTTAGTGACTAGCCGCGGGACCCAGTACTTC. Amino acids: CASSLVTSRGTQYF. The chain has TRBV7-8 and TRBJ2-5; 7 nucleotides match TRBD2. This CDR3 has 14 amino acids. The J segment lost 7 bases and the V segment lost 1 base, leaving 6 bases of the junction unmatched. Germline lookup yields CDR1 SGHVS and CDR2 FQNEAQ.

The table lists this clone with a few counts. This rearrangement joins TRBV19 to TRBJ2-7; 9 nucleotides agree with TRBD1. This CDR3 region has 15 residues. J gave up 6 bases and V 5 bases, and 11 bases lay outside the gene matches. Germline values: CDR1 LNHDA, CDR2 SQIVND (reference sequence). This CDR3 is CASSPPGTGTLEQYF. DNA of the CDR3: TGTGCCAGTAGTCCCCCCGGGACAGGGACCCTCGAGCAGTACTTC.

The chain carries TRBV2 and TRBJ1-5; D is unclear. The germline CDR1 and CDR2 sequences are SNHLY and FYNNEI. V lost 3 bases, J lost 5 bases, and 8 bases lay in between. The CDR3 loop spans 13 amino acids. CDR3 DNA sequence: TGTGCCAGCAGTGATTTAAAATATCAGCCCCAGCATTTT. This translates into CASSDLKYQPQHF.

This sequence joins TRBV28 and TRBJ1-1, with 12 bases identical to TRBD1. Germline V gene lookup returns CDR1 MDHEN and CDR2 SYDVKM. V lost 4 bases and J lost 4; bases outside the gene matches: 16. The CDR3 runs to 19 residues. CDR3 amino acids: CASSSTNRDRGRGVTEAFF. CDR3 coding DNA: TGTGCCAGCAGTTCAACCAACCGGGACAGGGGGCGCGGGGTCACTGAAGCTTTCTTT.

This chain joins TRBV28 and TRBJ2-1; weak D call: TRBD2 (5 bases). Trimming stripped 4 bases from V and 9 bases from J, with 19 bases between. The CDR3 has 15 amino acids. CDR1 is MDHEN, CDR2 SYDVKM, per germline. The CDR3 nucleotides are TGTGCCAGCAGTTCCCGAATACTACTAGATGGTGAGCAGTTCTTC. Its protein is CASSSRILLDGEQFF.

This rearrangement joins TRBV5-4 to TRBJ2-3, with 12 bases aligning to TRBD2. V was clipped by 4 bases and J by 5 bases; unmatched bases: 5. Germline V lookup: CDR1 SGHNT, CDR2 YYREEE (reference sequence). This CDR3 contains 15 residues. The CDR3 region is CASSRRLAGVDTQYF. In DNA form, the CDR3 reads TGTGCCAGCAGCCGGAGACTAGCGGGAGTAGATACGCAGTATTTT. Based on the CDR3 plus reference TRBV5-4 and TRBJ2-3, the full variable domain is ETGVTQSPTHLIKTRGQQVTLRCSSQSGHNTVSWYQQALGQGPQFIFQYYREEENGRGNFPPRFSGLQFPNYSSELNVNALELDDSALYLCASSRRLAGVDTQYFGPGTRLTVL.

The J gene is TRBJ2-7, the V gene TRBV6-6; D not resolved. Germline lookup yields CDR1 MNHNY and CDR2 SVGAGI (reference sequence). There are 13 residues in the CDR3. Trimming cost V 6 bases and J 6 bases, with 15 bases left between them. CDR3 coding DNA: TGTGCCAGCAGCCAACTAAGGGCAGCCGAGCAGTACTTC. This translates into CASSQLRAAEQYF.